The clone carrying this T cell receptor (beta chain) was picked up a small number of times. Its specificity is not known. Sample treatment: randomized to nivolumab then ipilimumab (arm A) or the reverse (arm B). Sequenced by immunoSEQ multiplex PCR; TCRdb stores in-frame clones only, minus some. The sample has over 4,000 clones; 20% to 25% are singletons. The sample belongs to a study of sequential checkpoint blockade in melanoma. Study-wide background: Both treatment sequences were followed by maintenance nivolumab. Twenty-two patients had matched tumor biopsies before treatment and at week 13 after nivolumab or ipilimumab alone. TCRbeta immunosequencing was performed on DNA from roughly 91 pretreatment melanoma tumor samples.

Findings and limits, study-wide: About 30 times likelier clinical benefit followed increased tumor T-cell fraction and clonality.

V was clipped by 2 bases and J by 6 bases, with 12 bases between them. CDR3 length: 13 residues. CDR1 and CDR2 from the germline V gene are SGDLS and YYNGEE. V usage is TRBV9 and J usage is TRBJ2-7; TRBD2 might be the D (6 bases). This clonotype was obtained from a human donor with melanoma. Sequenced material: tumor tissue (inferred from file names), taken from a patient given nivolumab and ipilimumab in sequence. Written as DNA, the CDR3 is TGTGCCAGCAGCGTTACGGGAGCTGGCGAGCAGTACTTC. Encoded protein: CASSVTGAGEQYF.